Each of the 24 T cell receptor beta chains below was sequenced from the same sample in a study of cytomegalovirus exposure and HLA in healthy donors. It was with 60 Vbeta and 13 Jbeta primers that the PCR ran. Repertoires were generated with immunoSEQ multiplex PCR, while TCRdb's copy carries only in-frame clones and drops some. The table lists hundreds of thousands of clones, 78% of them singletons. Sequenced: PBMCs. The receptors originated from a boy between 10 and 17 years old in good health and CMV-seronegative.

The J gene is TRBJ2-5, the V gene TRBV6-6; the match to TRBD2 covers 12 bases. CDR1 MNHNY and CDR2 SVGAGI come from the germline V gene (reference sequence). The J segment lost 5 bases and the V segment lost 2 bases, leaving 6 bases of the junction unmatched. This CDR3 has 16 amino acids. The CDR3 coding sequence is TGTGCCAGCAGTTACCCCGGACTAGCGGGACGGGAGACCCAGTACTTC. This sequence encodes CASSYPGLAGRETQYF.

The chain is built from TRBV6-1 and TRBJ1-2; TRBD1 is a possible D gene (6 bases). V dropped 2 bases and J dropped 3 bases, with 10 bases sitting between them. CDR1 MNHNS and CDR2 SASEGT come from the germline V gene. This CDR3 contains 14 residues. The CDR3, as DNA: TGTGCCAGCAGTGAAACGTCAGGGGACTATGGCTACACCTTC. It specifies CASSETSGDYGYTF.

The rearrangement links TRBV6-1 to TRBJ2-1; 11 nucleotides agree with TRBD2. The CDR3 is 18 amino acids. V lost 1 base and J lost 8; bases outside the gene matches: 13. Looked up from germline, CDR1 is MNHNS and CDR2 is SASEGT. The CDR3 reads CASSEGGTSGEQTDEQFF. DNA for the CDR3: TGTGCCAGCAGTGAAGGGGGGACTAGCGGAGAACAAACGGATGAGCAGTTCTTC.

The V call is TRBV5-1, the J call TRBJ2-1, with 8 bases fitting TRBD2. CDR1 SGHRS and CDR2 YFSETQ come from the germline V gene. Germline trimming cut 4 bases from V and 3 bases from J; bases unmatched to any gene: 6. The CDR3 spans 15 residues. The CDR3 spells CASSHQREHYNEQFF. In DNA, the CDR3 is TGCGCCAGCAGCCATCAGCGGGAGCACTACAATGAGCAGTTCTTC.

The CDR3 bases are TGTGCCAGCAGCTACCGGGACAGACCGAACTATGGCTACACCTTC. Translation: CASSYRDRPNYGYTF. This chain uses TRBV7-2 with TRBJ1-2; 7 bases agree with TRBD1. Germline values: CDR1 SGHTA, CDR2 FQGNSA. With 4 bases clipped from V and 2 bases from J, the junction kept 7 bases outside the gene matches. This CDR3 contains 15 residues.

The rearrangement joins TRBV5-4 to TRBJ2-1; 8 bases agree with TRBD2. The germline CDR1 and CDR2 sequences are SGHNT and YYREEE (reference sequence). V gave up 0 bases and J gave up 11 bases; unmatched junction bases: 7. The CDR3 runs to 14 residues. CDR3 residues: CASSLGQRGMKQFF. CDR3 DNA: TGTGCCAGCAGCTTGGGCCAGCGGGGGATGAAGCAGTTCTTC.

This rearrangement joins TRBV5-4 to TRBJ2-7, with D maybe TRBD2 (5 bases). There are 15 residues in the CDR3. Per germline, CDR1 SGHNT and CDR2 YYREEE (reference sequence). The V gene lost 2 bases and the J gene lost 2 bases, with 14 bases spanning the gap. For the CDR3, the DNA is TGTGCCAGCAGCTTCGGAGTAGCGATGCCCTACGAGCAGTACTTC. It specifies CASSFGVAMPYEQYF. Full variable domain (remainder filled in from reference TRBV5-4 and TRBJ2-7): ETGVTQSPTHLIKTRGQQVTLRCSSQSGHNTVSWYQQALGQGPQFIFQYYREEENGRGNFPPRFSGLQFPNYSSELNVNALELDDSALYLCASSFGVAMPYEQYFGPGTRLTVT.

The chain combines TRBV2 with TRBJ2-4, with TRBD1 matching over 7 bases. V was pared by 3 bases and J by 8 bases, with 4 bases of the junction left unmatched. Germline-derived CDR1 and CDR2 are SNHLY and FYNNEI. The CDR3 is made up of 13 amino acids. The DNA of the CDR3 is TGTGCCAGCAGTGAGGGACAGTACCACATTCAGTACTTC. This gives the protein CASSEGQYHIQYF.

This clone was detected a few times. This sequence joins TRBV30 and TRBJ2-7; TRBD2 aligns across 14 bases. Trimming cost V 7 bases and J 6 bases; bases outside gene matches: 2. The V gene's germline CDR1 is GTSNPN and CDR2 SVGIG (reference sequence). This CDR3 has 12 amino acids. This CDR3 reads CASGTSGSEQYF. CDR3 sequence (DNA): TGTGCCTCCGGGACTAGCGGGAGCGAGCAGTACTTC.

V and J are TRBV30 and TRBJ1-3; no definite D call. There are 18 residues in the CDR3. Germline CDR1 reads GTSNPN; CDR2 reads SVGIG (reference sequence). The ends were cut back, 0 bases at V and 5 bases at J, with 23 bases in the middle. The CDR3 reads CAWSVLGFAGSSRNTIYF. In DNA form, the CDR3 reads TGTGCCTGGAGTGTACTTGGGTTTGCGGGCAGTAGTAGAAACACCATATATTTT.

The chain has TRBV18 and TRBJ2-3; 8 bases agree with TRBD2. Germline CDR1 KGHSH, CDR2 LQKENI. The CDR3 runs to 14 residues. After removal of 6 bases from V and 2 bases from J, the junction contained 4 bases not matched to a gene. CDR3 nucleotides: TGTGCCAGCTCGACTAGCGCCCTCACAGATACGCAGTATTTT. Its protein product is CASSTSALTDTQYF. The variable domain in full, completed from reference TRBV18 and TRBJ2-3, reads NAGVMQNPRHLVRRRGQEARLRCSPMKGHSHVYWYRQLPEEGLKFMVYLQKENIIDESGMPKERFSAEFPKEGPSILRIQQVVRGDSAAYFCASSTSALTDTQYFGPGTRLTVL.

J is TRBJ2-5 and V is TRBV10-1; TRBD2 aligns across 10 bases. CDR1 is WNHNN, CDR2 SYGVQD, per germline (reference sequence). The CDR3 runs to 14 residues. V shed 3 bases, J shed 10 bases, and the junction held 8 bases outside the gene matches. The CDR3 spells CASSDSGGLRGQYF. In nucleotides, the CDR3 is TGCGCCAGCAGTGATAGCGGGGGGCTCAGGGGCCAGTACTTC.

A word on this clone: A read error may account for a junction end that differs from germline. CDR3 nucleotide sequence: TGTGCCCGCAGCGTTCTAACCCGCACCGGGGAGCTGTTTTTT. It is translated as CARSVLTRTGELFF. The chain carries TRBV7-6 and TRBJ2-2; D ambiguous. Germline-derived CDR1 and CDR2 are SGHVS and FNYEAQ. The CDR3 totals 14 residues.

This clone occurred once. The chain combines TRBV5-1 with TRBJ2-2; D is unresolved. The V end was cut by 2 bases, the J end by 2 bases, with 4 bases between. The CDR3 is 13 residues long. Germline assignment: CDR1 SGHRS and CDR2 YFSETQ. Written as DNA, the CDR3 is TGCGCCAGCAGCTTCTATAACACCGGGGAGCTGTTTTTT. Its protein is CASSFYNTGELFF. The full variable domain, with the rest looked up from reference TRBV5-1 and TRBJ2-2, is KAGVTQTPRYLIKTRGQQVTLSCSPISGHRSVSWYQQTPGQGLQFLFEYFSETQRNKGNFPGRFSGRQFSNSRSEMNVSTLELGDSALYLCASSFYNTGELFFGEGSRLTVL.

DNA of the CDR3: TGTGCCAGCAGCCAAGGGGGCGGGAGGGGAGATACGCAGTATTTT. As protein: CASSQGGGRGDTQYF. The chain combines TRBV4-2 with TRBJ2-3; 9 nucleotides match TRBD2. Trimming at V came to 1 base and at J to 5 bases, leaving 4 bases not matched to a gene. Germline values: CDR1 LGHNA, CDR2 YNFKEQ. This CDR3 spans 15 amino acids.

The V call is TRBV5-6, the J call TRBJ1-1; D might be TRBD1 (6 bases). Germline CDR1 SGHDT, CDR2 YYEEEE. V was trimmed by 1 base and J by 11 bases, leaving 18 bases between them. This CDR3 region has 14 residues. CDR3 amino acids: CASSLHSHRVGAFF. CDR3 nucleotide sequence: TGTGCCAGCAGCTTGCACAGTCACAGGGTGGGGGCTTTCTTT.

The V call is TRBV6-1, the J call TRBJ2-5; 11 bases agree with TRBD2. V lost 6 bases and J lost 3; bases outside the gene matches: 6. The CDR3 loop spans 15 amino acids. From germline, CDR1 is MNHNS and CDR2 SASEGT. Here the CDR3 DNA reads TGTGCCAGCAGCGCGGGACTAGCGGTGAAAGAGACCCAGTACTTC. Protein sequence: CASSAGLAVKETQYF.

The chain employs TRBV7-9 and TRBJ1-1; D not resolved. This CDR3 comprises 16 residues. Trimming stripped 5 bases from V and 5 bases from J, with 21 bases between. The germline V gene encodes CDR1 SEHNR and CDR2 FQNEAQ (reference sequence). The DNA of the CDR3 is TGTGCCAGCAGCCTTGGGAGGGTCCTTGAAGGGACTGAAGCTTTCTTT. Protein sequence: CASSLGRVLEGTEAFF.

The V call is TRBV27, the J call TRBJ2-7; 8 bases match TRBD1. Germline V gene lookup returns CDR1 MNHEY and CDR2 SMNVEV (reference sequence). The CDR3 has 13 residues. V shed 6 bases, J shed 3 bases, and the junction held 4 bases outside the gene matches. CDR3 protein: CASSRTGYYEQYF. CDR3 coding DNA: TGTGCCAGCAGCCGGACAGGGTACTACGAGCAGTACTTC.

This CDR3 is CAISEVPGSNYGYTF. CDR3 in DNA: TGTGCCATCAGTGAGGTGCCAGGGTCTAACTATGGCTACACCTTC. The genes are TRBV10-3 and TRBJ1-2; perhaps TRBD1 as D (5 bases). Trimming took 2 bases from V and 0 from J, leaving 10 bases between them. Germline values: CDR1 ENHRY, CDR2 SYGVKD. The CDR3 extends over 15 amino acids.

The rearrangement joins TRBV9 to TRBJ2-2; D is unclear. CDR1 SGDLS and CDR2 YYNGEE come from the germline V gene. The CDR3 extends over 14 amino acids. Trimming removed 5 bases at V and 3 bases at J, with 11 bases between. Here the CDR3 reads CASSEARYTGELFF. The CDR3 region has the DNA TGTGCCAGCAGTGAAGCCCGATACACCGGGGAGCTGTTTTTT.

J is TRBJ1-4 and V is TRBV5-1; no reliable D call. Trimming removed 1 base at V and 8 bases at J, with 9 bases between. In germline, CDR1 is SGHRS, CDR2 YFSETQ. The CDR3 is 13 residues long. The CDR3, as DNA: TGCGCCAGCAGCTTGTCACAACGAGAAAAACTGTTTTTT. Its translation is CASSLSQREKLFF.

Comments on this clone: The same CDR3 arises from other DNA sequences in this sample as well. The genes are TRBV19 and TRBJ1-1; maybe TRBD1 (5 bases). This CDR3 spans 11 amino acids. The germline V gene encodes CDR1 LNHDA and CDR2 SQIVND (reference sequence). With 5 bases removed from V and 8 bases from J, the gap between germline ends came to 9 bases. The CDR3 DNA reads TGTGCCAGTAGTTACCACAGGGAAGCTTTCTTT. As protein: CASSYHREAFF.

V gene TRBV5-1 combines with J gene TRBJ1-3, with 7 positions matching TRBD1. Trimming at V came to 8 bases and at J to 4 bases, leaving 6 bases not matched to a gene. The CDR3 length is 13 residues. CDR1 and CDR2 from the germline V gene are SGHRS and YFSETQ. CDR3 nucleotide sequence: TGCGCCAGTGACCCGGGACAGGGAAACACCATATATTTT. This sequence encodes CASDPGQGNTIYF. Full variable domain (rest looked up from reference TRBV5-1 and TRBJ1-3): KAGVTQTPRYLIKTRGQQVTLSCSPISGHRSVSWYQQTPGQGLQFLFEYFSETQRNKGNFPGRFSGRQFSNSRSEMNVSTLELGDSALYLCASDPGQGNTIYFGEGSWLTVV.